This record covers a single T cell receptor beta chain. This sample is part of a study of blood T cell repertoires in COVID-19. Whole-study context: Acute-phase and convalescent COVID-19 samples originated in the United States, Italy and Spain. PBMCs, B-cell-depleted T cells, or T cells were the source of the cDNA or gDNA that made up the material.

Here immunoSEQ multiplex PCR was the method, and the copy in TCRdb shows in-frame clones only, minus some. The table lists about 180,000 clones, more than 70% of them singletons. The CDR3 length is 12 residues. V lost 1 base to trimming and J lost 7 bases, with 5 bases between them. Germline loops: CDR1 SEHNR, CDR2 FQNEAQ (reference sequence). Sequences were obtained from peripheral blood. The chain uses TRBV7-9 and TRBJ1-3; no clear D gene. The sequence came from a woman aged 30 to 39 with acute or convalescent COVID-19. As DNA, the CDR3 is TGTGCCAGCAGCTTAGACACCAACACCATATATTTT. Residues: CASSLDTNTIYF.